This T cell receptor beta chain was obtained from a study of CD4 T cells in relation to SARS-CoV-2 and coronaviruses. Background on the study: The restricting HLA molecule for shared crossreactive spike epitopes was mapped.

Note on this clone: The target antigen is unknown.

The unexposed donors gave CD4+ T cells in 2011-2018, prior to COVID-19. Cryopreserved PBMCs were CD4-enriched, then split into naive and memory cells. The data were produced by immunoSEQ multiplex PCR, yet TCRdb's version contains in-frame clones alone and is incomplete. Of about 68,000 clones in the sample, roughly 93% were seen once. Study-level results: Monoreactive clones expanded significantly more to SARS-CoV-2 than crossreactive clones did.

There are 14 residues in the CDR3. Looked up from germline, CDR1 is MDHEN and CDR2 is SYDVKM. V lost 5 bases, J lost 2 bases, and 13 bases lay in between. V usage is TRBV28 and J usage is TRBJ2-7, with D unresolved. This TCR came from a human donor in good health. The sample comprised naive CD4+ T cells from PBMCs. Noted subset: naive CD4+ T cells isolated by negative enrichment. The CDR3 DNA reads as TGTGCCAGCAGTCTCCCAGACCGACCCTACGAGCAGTACTTC. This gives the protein CASSLPDRPYEQYF.